This T cell receptor beta chain originates from a study of blood T cell repertoires in COVID-19. Study-level information: From T cells, B-cell-depleted T cells, or PBMCs came the material, which was cDNA or gDNA.

Per the study methods: Amplification of reference gene primers was used by the study to estimate nucleated cell counts. Generated by immunoSEQ multiplex PCR, the TCRdb table keeps only in-frame clones and is missing some. The DNA gave D and trimming, while V, J and clone size come from that table. Of about 170,000 clones detected, about 80% appear once; the ten largest clones hold roughly 3%. CDR3 length: 14 amino acids. The origin of this receptor is a human donor with acute or convalescent COVID-19. The donor label of this sample is uncertain. The rearrangement uses TRBV1 and TRBJ2-7; the table's D call of TRBD2 was not tested on the DNA. TRBV1 is assigned pseudogene status. Sequenced input: peripheral blood. As DNA, the CDR3 is TGCACCAGCAGCCAAGATCCCGGCGCGGGGGAGCAGTACTTC. Translating it yields CTSSQDPGAGEQYF.